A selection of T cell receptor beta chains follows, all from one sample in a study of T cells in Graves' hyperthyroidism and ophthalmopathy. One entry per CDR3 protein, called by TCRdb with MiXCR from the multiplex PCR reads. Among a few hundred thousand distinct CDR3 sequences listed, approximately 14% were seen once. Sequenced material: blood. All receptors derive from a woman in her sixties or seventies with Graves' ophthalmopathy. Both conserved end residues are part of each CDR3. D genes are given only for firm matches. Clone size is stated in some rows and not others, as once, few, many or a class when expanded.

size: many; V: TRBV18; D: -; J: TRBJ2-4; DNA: TGTGCCAGCTCACCACAGGGGGAACGCAAAAACATTCAGTACTTC; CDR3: CASSPQGERKNIQYF
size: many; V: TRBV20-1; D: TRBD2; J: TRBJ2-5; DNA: TGCAGTGCTGTGACTCCCCGGCGGGAGGTGCGGGAGACCCAGTACTTC; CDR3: CSAVTPRREVRETQYF
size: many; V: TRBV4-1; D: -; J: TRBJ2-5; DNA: TGCGCCAGCAGCCAATGGAGGGGAGGAGAGACCCAGTACTTC; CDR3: CASSQWRGGETQYF
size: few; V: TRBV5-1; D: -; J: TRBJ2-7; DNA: TGCGCCAGCAGCTTGGAGGGCGGACGGTACGAGCAGTACTTC; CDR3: CASSLEGGRYEQYF
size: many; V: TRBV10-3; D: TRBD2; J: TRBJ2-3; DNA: TGTGCCATCAGTGATTTGACCGGGACTAGCGGGAGGACAGATACGCAGTATTTT; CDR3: CAISDLTGTSGRTDTQYF
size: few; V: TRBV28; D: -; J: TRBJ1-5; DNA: TGTGCCAGCAGCCGGACCCCGATCAATCAGCCCCAGCATTTT; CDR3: CASSRTPINQPQHF
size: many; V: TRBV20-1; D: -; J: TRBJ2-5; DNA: TGCAGTGCTTACACCCGGGGGACCCAGTACTTC; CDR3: CSAYTRGTQYF
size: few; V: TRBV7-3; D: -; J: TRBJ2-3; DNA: TGTGCCAGCAGCTTAAGCGGCGGGTCTCGCCTAGATACGCAGTATTTT; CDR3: CASSLSGGSRLDTQYF
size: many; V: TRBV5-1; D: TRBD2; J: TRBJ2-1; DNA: TGCGCCAGCAACCAGGGACTAGCGGGAGTTAATGAGCAGTTCTTC; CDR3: CASNQGLAGVNEQFF
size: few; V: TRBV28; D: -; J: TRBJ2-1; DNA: TGTGCCAGCAGAGGGAGAGGTGGCGATGAGCAGTTCTTC; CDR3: CASRGRGGDEQFF
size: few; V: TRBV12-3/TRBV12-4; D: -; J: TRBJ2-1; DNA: TGTGCCAGCAGTCCGGGGGATCTCGGGCAGTTCTTC; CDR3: CASSPGDLGQFF
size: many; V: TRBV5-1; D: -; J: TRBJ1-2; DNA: TGCGCCAGCAGCTTGGCCCCGGGGGCGCGGTATGGCTACACCTTC; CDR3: CASSLAPGARYGYTF
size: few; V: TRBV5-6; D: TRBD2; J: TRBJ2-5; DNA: TGTGCCAGCAGCCCAAGGCGGAGCGGGAGATTGGAGACCCAGTACTTC; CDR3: CASSPRRSGRLETQYF
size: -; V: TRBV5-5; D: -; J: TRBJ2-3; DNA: TGTGCCAGCAGCTTGTTTGGCAGGGGCACAGATACGCAGTATTTT; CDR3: CASSLFGRGTDTQYF
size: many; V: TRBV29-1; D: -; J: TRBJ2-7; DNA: TGCAGCGCGGAGTTGGGGACTTCCTACGAGCAGTACTTC; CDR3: CSAELGTSYEQYF
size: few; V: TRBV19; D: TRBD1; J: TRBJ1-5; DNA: TGTGCCAGTAACTCAATCGACAGGGTCGGTACCGGCAATCAGCCCCAGCATTTT; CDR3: CASNSIDRVGTGNQPQHF
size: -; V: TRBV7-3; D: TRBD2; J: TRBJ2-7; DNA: TGTGCCAGCAGTGCCTCGGGAGGGGACGAGCAGTACTTC; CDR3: CASSASGGDEQYF
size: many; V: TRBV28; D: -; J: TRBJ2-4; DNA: TGTGCCAGCAGTTTAACGAGGGTCATTCAGTACTTC; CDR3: CASSLTRVIQYF
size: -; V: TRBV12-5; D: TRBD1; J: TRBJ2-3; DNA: TGTGCTAGTGGTTTCGGACAGGGAGTCTTGTATACGCAGTATTTT; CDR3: CASGFGQGVLYTQYF
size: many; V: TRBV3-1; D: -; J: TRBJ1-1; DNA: TGTGCCAGCAGCCTGTTCTCAGGGGCGAACACTGAAGCTTTCTTT; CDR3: CASSLFSGANTEAFF
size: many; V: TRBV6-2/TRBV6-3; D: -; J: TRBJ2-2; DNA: TGTGCCAGCAGTTACCACACCGGGGAGCTGTTTTTT; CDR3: CASSYHTGELFF
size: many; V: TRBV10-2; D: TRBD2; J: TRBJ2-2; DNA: TGCGCCAGCAGTGAGGTTGGGACTAGCTTAGGCGGGGAGCTGTTTTTT; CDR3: CASSEVGTSLGGELFF
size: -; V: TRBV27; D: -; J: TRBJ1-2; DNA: TGTGCCAGCGGAGACAGGATGGACTATGGCTACACCTTC; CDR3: CASGDRMDYGYTF
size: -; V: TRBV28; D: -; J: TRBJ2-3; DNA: TGTGCCAGCAGTTTAGCAGGGGGGACCCCAGATACGCGGTATTTT; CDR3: CASSLAGGTPDTRYF
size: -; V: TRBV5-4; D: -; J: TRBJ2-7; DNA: TGTGCCAGCAGAGTTATCGGGGCTACCGAGCAGTACTTC; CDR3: CASRVIGATEQYF
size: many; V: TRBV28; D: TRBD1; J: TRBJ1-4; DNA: TGTGCCAGCAGTTTAGCAGGGGGCGGGGCTGAAAAACTGTTTTTT; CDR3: CASSLAGGGAEKLFF
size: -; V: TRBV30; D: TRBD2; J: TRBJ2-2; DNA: TGTGCCCAAATAGCGGGAGGGAGAAACACCGGGGAGCTGTTTTTT; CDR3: CAQIAGGRNTGELFF
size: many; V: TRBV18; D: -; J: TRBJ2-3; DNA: TGTGCCAGCTCACCGACCGGGATTGGCACAGATACGCAGTATTTT; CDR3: CASSPTGIGTDTQYF
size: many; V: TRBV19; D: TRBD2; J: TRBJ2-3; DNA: TGTGCCAGTAGCCGGACTAGCGAGGATACGCAGTATTTT; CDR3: CASSRTSEDTQYF
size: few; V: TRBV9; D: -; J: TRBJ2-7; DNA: TGTGCCAGCAGCGTAGCAGCAGGGGTTCTTTACGAGCAGTACTTC; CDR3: CASSVAAGVLYEQYF
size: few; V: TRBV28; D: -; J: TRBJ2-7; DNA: TGTGCCAGCAGTTTAGTCCTAGGGGAGCAGTACTTC; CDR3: CASSLVLGEQYF
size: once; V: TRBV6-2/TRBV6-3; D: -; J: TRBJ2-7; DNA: TGTGCCAGCAGTGACGGGGGGCCCAACGACGAGCAGTACTTC; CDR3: CASSDGGPNDEQYF
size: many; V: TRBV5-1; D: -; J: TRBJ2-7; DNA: TGCGCCAGCAGCTCCCCTGGGAACGACGAGCAGTACTTC; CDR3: CASSSPGNDEQYF
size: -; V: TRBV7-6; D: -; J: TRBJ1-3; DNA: TGTGCCAGCAGCTCGGCGGGCTCTACCTCTGGAAACACCATATATTTT; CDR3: CASSSAGSTSGNTIYF
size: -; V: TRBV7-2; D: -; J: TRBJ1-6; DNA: TGTGCCAGCAGCTCACGACAGGTTGGGTCACCCCTCCACTTT; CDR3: CASSSRQVGSPLHF
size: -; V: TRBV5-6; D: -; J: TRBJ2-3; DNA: TGTGCCAGCAGCTTGTTGGGGGGACCCACAGATACGCAGTATTTT; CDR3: CASSLLGGPTDTQYF
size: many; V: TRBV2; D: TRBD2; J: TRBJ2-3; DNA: TGTGCCAGCAATCTAGCGGGACGCACAGATACGCAGTATTTT; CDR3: CASNLAGRTDTQYF
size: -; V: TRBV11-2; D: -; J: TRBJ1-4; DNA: TGTGCCAGCAGCCATCCGGGACGTACTAATGAAAAACTGTTTTTT; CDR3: CASSHPGRTNEKLFF
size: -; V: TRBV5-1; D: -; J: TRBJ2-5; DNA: TGCGCCAGCAGCCCGACGACCCAAGAGACCCAGTACTTC; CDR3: CASSPTTQETQYF
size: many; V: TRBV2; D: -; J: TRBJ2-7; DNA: TGTGCCAGCAGCGTCCTAGACTACGAGCAGTACTTC; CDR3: CASSVLDYEQYF
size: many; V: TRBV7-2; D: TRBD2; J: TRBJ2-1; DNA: TGTGCCAGCAGCCCGACTAGCGGGAGGGTGATTGAGCAGTTCTTC; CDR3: CASSPTSGRVIEQFF